Below are 16 T cell receptor beta chains sequenced from a single sample in a study of shared clonotypes between healthy human individuals. Here immunoSEQ multiplex PCR was the method, and the copy in TCRdb shows in-frame clones only, minus some. The repertoire holds 600,000 to 750,000 clones, with around 72% as singletons. Sequenced: memory CD4+ T cells sorted from blood. This sample's subset: CD45RA-negative fraction. The receptors were sampled from a young woman in good health.

There are a few counts of this clone. This CDR3 is also generated by other DNA sequences in the sample. This chain uses TRBV2 with TRBJ1-5, with D perhaps TRBD1 (6 bases). Looked up from germline, CDR1 is SNHLY and CDR2 is FYNNEI. There are 15 residues in the CDR3. Trimming cost V 3 bases and J 1 base, with 10 bases left between them. The CDR3 here is CASSDQGISNQPQHF. The DNA of the CDR3 is TGTGCCAGCAGTGACCAGGGGATCAGCAATCAGCCCCAGCATTTT.

The chain combines TRBV4-2 with TRBJ2-1; D is perhaps TRBD1 or TRBD2 (5 bases each). Trimming left V 1 base short and J 7 bases short, with 14 bases between. The germline CDR1 and CDR2 sequences are LGHNA and YNFKEQ. The CDR3 contains 15 residues. CDR3 sequence (DNA): TGTGCCAGCAGCCAAGCCTCTGAGTGGGGGAATGAGCAGTTCTTC. The encoded protein is CASSQASEWGNEQFF.

V and J are TRBV7-9 and TRBJ1-1; D gene uncertain. Between the trimmed V and J ends, which lost 6 bases and 3 bases, there was a span of 11 bases. The CDR3 is 13 residues long. CDR1 is SEHNR and CDR2 is FQNEAQ in the germline V gene (reference sequence). CDR3 DNA sequence: TGTGCCAGCAGACCCCACCTAGACACTGAAGCTTTCTTT. It encodes CASRPHLDTEAFF.

This chain connects TRBV28 to TRBJ1-1; no clear D gene. This CDR3 contains 13 residues. Germline V gives CDR1 MDHEN, CDR2 SYDVKM. V lost 5 bases to trimming and J lost 8 bases, with 15 bases between them. CDR3 sequence (DNA): TGTGCCAGCAGTCCTTCCGGCCCGTCGGAAGCTTTCTTT. Translating gives CASSPSGPSEAFF.

J is TRBJ2-1 and V is TRBV5-1; 14 nucleotides agree with TRBD2. Germline CDR1 is SGHRS and CDR2 is YFSETQ. The CDR3 loop spans 16 amino acids. With V trimmed by 4 bases and J by 6 bases, 6 bases remained unmatched. The CDR3 region is CASSPGLAGAPNEQFF. CDR3 in DNA: TGCGCCAGCAGCCCGGGACTAGCGGGAGCCCCCAATGAGCAGTTCTTC.

The chain has TRBV9 and TRBJ2-5; 12 nucleotides match TRBD2. The CDR3 has 15 residues. The germline gives CDR1 SGDLS, CDR2 YYNGEE. V trimming: 0 bases; J trimming: 4 bases; junction bases outside the gene matches: 1. The CDR3 nucleotides read TGTGCCAGCAGCGTAGAGGGACTAGCGGGAGAGACCCAGTACTTC. Its translation is CASSVEGLAGETQYF.

The chain joins TRBV6-1 to TRBJ2-1; D not certain. This CDR3 comprises 14 residues. V shed 4 bases and J shed 5 bases, with 12 bases lying between them. The germline CDR1 and CDR2 sequences are MNHNS and SASEGT. CDR3 nucleotide sequence: TGTGCCAGCAGTGTGTCTCTCGAGGACAATGAGCAGTTCTTC. Translated, it gives CASSVSLEDNEQFF.

The genes are TRBV6-1 and TRBJ1-2; 8 positions agree with TRBD1. The trim removed 5 bases at V and 4 bases at J, leaving 6 bases unmatched. CDR1 and CDR2 from the germline V gene are MNHNS and SASEGT. There are 14 residues in the CDR3. The CDR3 loop is CASSTRTGRYGYTF. The CDR3 nucleotides are TGTGCCAGCAGTACCCGGACAGGGCGCTATGGCTACACCTTC.

This clone was seen once. The chain joins TRBV28 to TRBJ1-3; D is unclear. Trimming removed 2 bases at V and 9 bases at J, with 11 bases between. This CDR3 is 13 amino acids long. Per germline, CDR1 MDHEN and CDR2 SYDVKM. The CDR3 sequence: CASSLPPGGTIYF. As DNA, the CDR3 is TGTGCCAGCAGTTTACCCCCCGGAGGCACCATATATTTT.

The V gene is TRBV2, the J gene TRBJ2-2; D call uncertain. Germline V lookup: CDR1 SNHLY, CDR2 FYNNEI. The CDR3 has 14 residues. The V gene lost 3 bases and the J gene lost 2 bases, with 7 bases spanning the gap. The CDR3 spells CASSDADNTGELFF. The DNA of the CDR3 is TGTGCCAGCAGTGATGCGGACAACACCGGGGAGCTGTTTTTT.

This chain uses TRBV28 with TRBJ2-2; TRBD2 agrees at 11 bases. Germline assignment: CDR1 MDHEN and CDR2 SYDVKM. With V trimmed by 10 bases and J by 1 base, 2 bases remained unmatched. The CDR3 is made up of 14 amino acids. Here the CDR3 DNA reads TGTGCCACCGGGACTAGCGGGAACACCGGGGAGCTGTTTTTT. It is translated as CATGTSGNTGELFF.

V is TRBV15 and J is TRBJ1-2; D remains ambiguous. The CDR3 runs to 12 residues. Germline CDR1 is LNHNV and CDR2 is YYDKDF (reference sequence). V was clipped by 0 bases and J by 6 bases, with 5 bases between them. CDR3 in amino acids: CATSRDKDGYTF. CDR3 in DNA: TGTGCCACCAGCAGAGATAAGGATGGCTACACCTTC.

This clone has just a few counts. CDR3 in amino acids: CASSGQRTGGFNEQFF. The CDR3 DNA follows: TGTGCCAGCAGTGGCCAAAGGACAGGGGGCTTCAATGAGCAGTTCTTC. The chain recombines TRBV2 with TRBJ2-1; TRBD1 agrees at 11 bases. The CDR3 consists of 16 residues. V lost 4 bases to trimming and J lost 6 bases; unmatched junction nucleotides: 8. Germline-derived CDR1 and CDR2 are SNHLY and FYNNEI.

This chain uses TRBV7-9 with TRBJ2-7; no clear D. Trimming took 6 bases from V and 2 from J, leaving 11 bases between them. The CDR3 is 13 amino acids. Per germline, CDR1 SEHNR and CDR2 FQNEAQ (reference sequence). CDR3 DNA sequence: TGTGCCAGCAGTTGGGCCCAGCCCTACGAGCAGTACTTC. Amino acids: CASSWAQPYEQYF.

This clone appeared once. The rearrangement uses TRBV7-7 and TRBJ2-3; maybe TRBD1 (5 bases). Between the trimmed V and J ends, which lost 4 bases and 2 bases, there was a span of 10 bases. This CDR3 is built from 14 residues. Per germline, CDR1 SSHAT and CDR2 FNYEAQ (reference sequence). Here the CDR3 reads CASSSDRFTDTQYF. The CDR3, as DNA: TGTGCCAGCAGCTCAGACAGATTCACAGATACGCAGTATTTT. The complete variable domain, with remaining parts taken from reference TRBV7-7 and TRBJ2-3, reads GAGVSQSPRYKVTKRGQDVTLRCDPISSHATLYWYQQALGQGPEFLTYFNYEAQPDKSGLPSDRFSAERPEGSISTLTIQRTEQRDSAMYRCASSSDRFTDTQYFGPGTRLTVL.

The chain is built from TRBV2 and TRBJ1-5, with 8 bases lining up with TRBD1. CDR1 SNHLY and CDR2 FYNNEI come from the germline V gene. The CDR3 is 16 residues long. V trimming: 6 bases; J trimming: 1 base; junction bases outside the gene matches: 8. CDR3 nucleotide sequence: TGTGCCAGCAGAACCGGGACAGGTTTGAGCAATCAGCCCCAGCATTTT. This gives the protein CASRTGTGLSNQPQHF. Using reference TRBV2 and TRBJ1-5 for the parts outside the CDR3, the full variable domain is EPEVTQTPSHQVTQMGQEVILRCVPISNHLYFYWYRQILGQKVEFLVSFYNNEISEKSEIFDDQFSVERPDGSNFTLKIRSTKLEDSAMYFCASRTGTGLSNQPQHFGDGTRLSIL.